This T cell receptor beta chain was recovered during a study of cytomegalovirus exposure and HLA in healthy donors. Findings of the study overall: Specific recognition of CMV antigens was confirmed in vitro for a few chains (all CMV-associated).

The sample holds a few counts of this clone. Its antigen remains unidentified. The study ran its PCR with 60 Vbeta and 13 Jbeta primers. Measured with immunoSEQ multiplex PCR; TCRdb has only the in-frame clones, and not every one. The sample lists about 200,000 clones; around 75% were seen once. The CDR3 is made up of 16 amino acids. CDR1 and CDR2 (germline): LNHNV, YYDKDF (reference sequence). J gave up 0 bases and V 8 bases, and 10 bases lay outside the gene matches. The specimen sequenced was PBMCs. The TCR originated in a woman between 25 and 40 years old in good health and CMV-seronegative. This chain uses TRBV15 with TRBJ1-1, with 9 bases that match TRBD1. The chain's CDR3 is CATGGGQGGLNTEAFF. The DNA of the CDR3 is TGTGCCACCGGGGGGGGACAGGGTGGGCTGAACACTGAAGCTTTCTTT.